This T cell receptor beta chain was captured by sequencing in a study of shared clonotypes between healthy human individuals. V lost 7 bases to trimming and J lost 4 bases, with 13 bases between them. This CDR3 has 14 amino acids. Per germline, CDR1 MNHEY and CDR2 SMNVEV (reference sequence). In the original processing: Junction-only immunoSEQ data arrived without quality scores, meaning filtering differed. Here immunoSEQ multiplex PCR was the method, and the copy in TCRdb shows in-frame clones only, minus some. Clone size and the V and J calls come from that table; the DNA yielded D and trimming. This table holds about 120,000 clones, about 70% found once. In its sample, this clone was seen many times.

What was sequenced was memory CD8+ T cells sorted from blood. Documented subset: CD45RO+ cells pooled with CCR7-negative TemRA cells. The genes are TRBV27 and TRBJ2-2; a weak D match, TRBD1 (6 bases). The TCR originated in a woman aged 30 to 39 in good health. DNA for the CDR3: TGTGCCAGCACGCAGCAGGGGAGCACCGGGGAGCTGTTTTTT. Protein sequence: CASTQQGSTGELFF.